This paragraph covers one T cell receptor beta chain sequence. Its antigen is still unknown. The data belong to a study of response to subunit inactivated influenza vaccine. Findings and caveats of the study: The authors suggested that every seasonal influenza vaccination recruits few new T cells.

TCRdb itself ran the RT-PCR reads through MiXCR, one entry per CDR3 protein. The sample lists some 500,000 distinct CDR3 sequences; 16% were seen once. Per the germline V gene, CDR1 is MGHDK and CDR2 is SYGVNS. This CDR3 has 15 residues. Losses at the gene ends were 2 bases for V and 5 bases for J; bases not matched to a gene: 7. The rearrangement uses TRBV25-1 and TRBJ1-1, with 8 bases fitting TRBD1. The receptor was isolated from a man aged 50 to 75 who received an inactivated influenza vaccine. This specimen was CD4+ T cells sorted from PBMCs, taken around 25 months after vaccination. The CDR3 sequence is CASSETLNRGTEAFF. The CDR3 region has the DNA TGTGCCAGCAGTGAAACCCTAAACAGGGGGACTGAAGCTTTCTTT. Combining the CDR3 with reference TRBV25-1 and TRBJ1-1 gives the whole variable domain EADIYQTPRYLVIGTGKKITLECSQTMGHDKMYWYQQDPGMELHLIHYSYGVNSTEKGDLSSESTVSRIRTEHFPLTLESARPSHTSQYLCASSETLNRGTEAFFGQGTRLTVV.